A single sample is the source of the 18 T cell receptor beta chains below, sequenced in a study of blood T cell repertoires in COVID-19. Sequencing used immunoSEQ multiplex PCR; TCRdb keeps in-frame clones, though not all of them. The top ten clones hold around 1.5% of a sample with 310,000 or so clones, around 86% of them seen once. Sequenced sample: peripheral blood. Source of these receptors: a woman between 50 and 59 years old with acute or convalescent COVID-19.

The chain couples TRBV19 to TRBJ2-4, with 7 bases matching TRBD1. CDR1 is LNHDA, CDR2 SQIVND, per germline (reference sequence). The CDR3 length is 13 residues. V dropped 10 bases and J dropped 4; count of bases not matched to a gene: 7. The chain's CDR3 is CANSQGQKNIQYF. The CDR3 coding sequence is TGTGCCAACTCCCAGGGACAGAAAAACATTCAGTACTTC.

Only one count was recorded for this clone. This chain uses TRBV5-5 with TRBJ2-1; TRBD2 matches at 7 bases. V was pared by 0 bases and J by 2 bases, with 2 bases of the junction left unmatched. The CDR3 covers 15 residues. The V gene's germline CDR1 is SGHKS and CDR2 YYEKEE (reference sequence). The CDR3 DNA reads as TGTGCCAGCAGCTTGGGCGGGAGCACCTACAATGAGCAGTTCTTC. Translating gives CASSLGGSTYNEQFF.

This chain connects TRBV5-4 to TRBJ1-1; no clear D. The V gene's germline CDR1 is SGHNT and CDR2 YYREEE (reference sequence). The CDR3 sequence is 14 residues long. V shed 4 bases and J shed 0 bases, with 10 bases lying between them. DNA of the CDR3: TGTGCCAGCAGCCCCGGTGGTATGAACACTGAAGCTTTCTTT. Its translation: CASSPGGMNTEAFF.

This chain connects TRBV29-1 to TRBJ1-3; D unresolved. The ends were cut back, 4 bases at V and 0 bases at J, with 7 bases in the middle. The CDR3 runs to 13 residues. Per germline, CDR1 SQVTM and CDR2 ANQGSEA. CDR3: CSVAGSSGNTIYF. CDR3 DNA sequence: TGCAGCGTTGCCGGTAGCTCTGGAAACACCATATATTTT.

The chain couples TRBV19 to TRBJ1-5; D is unclear. The V and J ends lost 6 bases and 4 bases respectively, with 7 bases between them. This CDR3 comprises 12 residues. CDR1 and CDR2 (germline): LNHDA, SQIVND (reference sequence). The CDR3 sequence is CASSRQNQPQHF. CDR3 bases: TGTGCCAGTAGCCGTCAGAATCAGCCCCAGCATTTT.

This sequence joins TRBV5-8 and TRBJ1-2; 7 bases map to TRBD1. There are 13 residues in the CDR3. CDR1 is SGHTS and CDR2 is YDEGEE in the germline V gene. Unmatched junction bases numbered 7, after V lost 4 bases and J lost 7 bases. This CDR3 reads CASSPDRMSGYTF. The CDR3 coding sequence is TGTGCCAGCAGCCCGGACAGGATGTCTGGCTACACCTTC.

This chain connects TRBV15 to TRBJ2-5; maybe TRBD1 (6 bases). Germline values: CDR1 LNHNV, CDR2 YYDKDF (reference sequence). Trimming stripped 8 bases from V and 5 bases from J, with 12 bases between. The CDR3 spans 12 residues. CDR3 region: CATATGLETQYF. Written as DNA, the CDR3 is TGTGCCACCGCTACAGGGTTGGAGACCCAGTACTTC.

The rearrangement links TRBV11-2 to TRBJ1-1; TRBD1 might be the D (5 bases). The germline V gene has CDR1 SGHAT and CDR2 FQNNGV. The V end was cut by 5 bases, the J end by 1 base, with 11 bases between. This CDR3 region has 14 residues. DNA of the CDR3: TGTGCCAGCAGCGTTGGACAAGCGAACACTGAAGCTTTCTTT. Protein: CASSVGQANTEAFF.

The chain has TRBV15 and TRBJ2-5; perhaps TRBD2 as D (6 bases). CDR3 length: 16 residues. Per the germline V gene, CDR1 is LNHNV and CDR2 is YYDKDF (reference sequence). Trimming stripped 0 bases from V and 3 bases from J, with 14 bases between. CDR3 sequence: CATSRDSGLREETQYF. The DNA for the CDR3 is TGTGCCACCAGCAGAGATTCGGGACTGAGAGAAGAGACCCAGTACTTC.

The chain is built from TRBV7-6 and TRBJ1-3; TRBD1 is a possible D gene (5 bases). Trimming cost V 4 bases and J 2 bases, with 15 bases left between them. Germline V gives CDR1 SGHVS, CDR2 FNYEAQ. The CDR3 spans 16 residues. This chain's CDR3 is CASSSAFLTAGNTIYF. The CDR3 region has the DNA TGTGCCAGCAGCTCAGCATTCTTGACAGCTGGAAACACCATATATTTT.

The count of this clone is one. CDR3 loop: CASSPPGNRNTEAFF. CDR3 in DNA: TGTGCCAGCAGCCCCCCGGGGAACAGGAACACTGAAGCTTTCTTT. The chain carries TRBV28 and TRBJ1-1; D uncertain. CDR1 and CDR2 from the germline V gene are MDHEN and SYDVKM. The V end was cut by 6 bases, the J end by 1 base, with 15 bases between. The CDR3 has 15 amino acids. The full variable domain, completed using reference TRBV28 and TRBJ1-1, is DVKVTQSSRYLVKRTGEKVFLECVQDMDHENMFWYRQDPGLGLRLIYFSYDVKMKEKGDIPEGYSVSREKKERFSLILESASTNQTSMYLCASSPPGNRNTEAFFGQGTRLTVV.

This clone was picked up a small number of times. The chain is built from TRBV28 and TRBJ2-7; 13 bases align to TRBD2. The CDR3 is made up of 14 amino acids. Germline V gene lookup returns CDR1 MDHEN and CDR2 SYDVKM. The V gene end was trimmed by 7 bases and the J gene end by 2 bases; junction bases not matched to a gene: 2. CDR3: CASMGTSGAYEQYF. As DNA, the CDR3 is TGTGCCAGCATGGGGACTAGCGGGGCCTACGAGCAGTACTTC.

The V and J genes are TRBV28 and TRBJ2-1; 7 nucleotides agree with TRBD2. CDR1 and CDR2 from the germline V gene are MDHEN and SYDVKM. Trimming at V came to 5 bases and at J to 8 bases, leaving 18 bases not matched to a gene. This CDR3 region has 17 residues. The CDR3 here is CASSLTLRGGLWDEQFF. The DNA of the CDR3 is TGTGCCAGCAGTCTAACCCTCCGGGGAGGGCTTTGGGATGAGCAGTTCTTC.

The rearrangement uses TRBV28 and TRBJ2-7, with TRBD1 matching 11 bases. Germline CDR1 and CDR2: MDHEN and SYDVKM. V shed 10 bases, J shed 3 bases, and the junction held 11 bases outside the gene matches. The CDR3 runs 15 residues. The CDR3 nucleotides are TGTGCCACTACTCAAGGACAGGGGGCATACTACGAGCAGTACTTC. Protein: CATTQGQGAYYEQYF.

Written as DNA, the CDR3 is TGCGCCAGCAGCCGACAGGAACCCGTAGATGGCTACACCTTC. Its protein is CASSRQEPVDGYTF. The chain is built from TRBV5-1 and TRBJ1-2; D may be TRBD1 (6 bases). The germline CDR1 and CDR2 sequences are SGHRS and YFSETQ. Trimming removed 4 bases from V and 6 bases from J, with 16 bases in between. The CDR3 runs to 14 residues.

The CDR3 DNA reads TGTGCCAGCAGTTTTAAGCGGGGGGACCACGAGCAGTACTTC. Translated: CASSFKRGDHEQYF. V is TRBV6-5 and J is TRBJ2-7; TRBD2 matches at 9 bases. The junction had 6 bases not matched to a gene; V was cut back by 4 bases and J by 5 bases. Germline loops: CDR1 MNHEY, CDR2 SVGAGI. The CDR3 runs 14 residues.

The rearrangement links TRBV5-4 to TRBJ2-3; 8 positions match TRBD1. Germline CDR1 reads SGHNT; CDR2 reads YYREEE (reference sequence). Trimming removed 4 bases from V and 0 bases from J; junction bases left unmatched: 4. This CDR3 spans 15 amino acids. The CDR3 sequence: CASSIGDRSTDTQYF. As DNA, the CDR3 is TGTGCCAGCAGCATAGGGGACAGGAGCACAGATACGCAGTATTTT.

The V gene is TRBV19, the J gene TRBJ2-6, with TRBD1 matching over 8 bases. The CDR3 totals 12 residues. Unmatched junction bases numbered 9, after V lost 6 bases and J lost 17 bases. Germline values: CDR1 LNHDA, CDR2 SQIVND (reference sequence). The CDR3 protein is CASSTGTGYMTF. DNA for the CDR3: TGTGCCAGTAGCACCGGGACAGGATATATGACTTTC.